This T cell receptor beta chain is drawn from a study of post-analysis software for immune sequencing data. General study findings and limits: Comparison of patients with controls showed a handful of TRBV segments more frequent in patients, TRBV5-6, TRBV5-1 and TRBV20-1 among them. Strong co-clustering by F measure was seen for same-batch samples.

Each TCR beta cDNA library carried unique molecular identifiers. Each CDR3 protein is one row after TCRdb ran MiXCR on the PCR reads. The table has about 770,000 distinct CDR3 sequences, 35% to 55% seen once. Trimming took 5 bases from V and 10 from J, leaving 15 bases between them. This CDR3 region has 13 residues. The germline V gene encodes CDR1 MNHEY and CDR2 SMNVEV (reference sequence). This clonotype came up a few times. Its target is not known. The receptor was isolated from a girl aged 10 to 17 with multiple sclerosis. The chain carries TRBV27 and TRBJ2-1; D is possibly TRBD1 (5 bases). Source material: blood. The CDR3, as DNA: TGTGCCAGCAGTCAGGGCACAGGTGCAGAGCAGTTCTTC. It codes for CASSQGTGAEQFF.